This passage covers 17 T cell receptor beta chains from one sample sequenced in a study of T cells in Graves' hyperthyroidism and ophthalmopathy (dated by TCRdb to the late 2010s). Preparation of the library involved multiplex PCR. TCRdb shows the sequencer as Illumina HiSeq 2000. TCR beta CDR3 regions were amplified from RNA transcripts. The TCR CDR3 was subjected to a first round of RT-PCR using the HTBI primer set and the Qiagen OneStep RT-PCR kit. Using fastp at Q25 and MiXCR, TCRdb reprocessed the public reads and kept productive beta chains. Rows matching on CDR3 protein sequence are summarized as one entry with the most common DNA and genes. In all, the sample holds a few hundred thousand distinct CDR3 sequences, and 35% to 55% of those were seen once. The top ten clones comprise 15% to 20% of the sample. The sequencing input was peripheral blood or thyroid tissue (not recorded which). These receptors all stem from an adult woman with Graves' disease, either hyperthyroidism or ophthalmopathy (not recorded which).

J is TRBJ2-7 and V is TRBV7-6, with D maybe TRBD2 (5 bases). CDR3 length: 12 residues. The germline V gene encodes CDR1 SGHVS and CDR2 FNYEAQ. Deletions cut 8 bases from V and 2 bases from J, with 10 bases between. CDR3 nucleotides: TGTGCCAGCGGGCGGGTTCCCTACGAGCAGTACTTC. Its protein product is CASGRVPYEQYF.

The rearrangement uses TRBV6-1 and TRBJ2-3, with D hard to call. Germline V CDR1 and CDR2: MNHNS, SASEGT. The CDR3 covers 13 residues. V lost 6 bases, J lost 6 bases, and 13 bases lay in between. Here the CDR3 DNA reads TGTGCCAGCAGGGCGAGCCTACTGGATACGCAGTATTTT. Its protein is CASRASLLDTQYF.

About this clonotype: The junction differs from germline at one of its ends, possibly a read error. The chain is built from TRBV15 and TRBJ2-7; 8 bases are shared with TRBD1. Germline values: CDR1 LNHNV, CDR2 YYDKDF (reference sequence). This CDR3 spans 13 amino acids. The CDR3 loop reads CATNRDRNYVQYF. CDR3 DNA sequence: TGTGCCACCAACCGGGACAGGAACTACGTGCAGTACTTC.

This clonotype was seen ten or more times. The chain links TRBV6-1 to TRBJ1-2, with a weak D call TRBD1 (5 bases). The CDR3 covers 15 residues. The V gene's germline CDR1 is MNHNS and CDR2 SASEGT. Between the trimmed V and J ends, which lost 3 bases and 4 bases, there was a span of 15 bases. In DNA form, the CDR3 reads TGTGCCAGCAGTGATCGCGACAGTTTCCCCTATGGCTACACCTTC. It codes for CASSDRDSFPYGYTF.

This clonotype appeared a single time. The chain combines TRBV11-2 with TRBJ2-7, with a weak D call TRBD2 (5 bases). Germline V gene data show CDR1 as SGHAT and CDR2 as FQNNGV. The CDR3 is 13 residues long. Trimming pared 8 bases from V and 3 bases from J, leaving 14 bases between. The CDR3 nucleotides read TGTGCCAGCCACAGCCGGGGATACTACGAGCAGTACTTC. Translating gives CASHSRGYYEQYF.

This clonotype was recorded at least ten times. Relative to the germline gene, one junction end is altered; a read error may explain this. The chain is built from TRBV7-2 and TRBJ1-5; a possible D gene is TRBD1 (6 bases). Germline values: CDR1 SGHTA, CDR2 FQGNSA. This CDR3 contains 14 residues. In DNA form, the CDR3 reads TGCGCCAGCAGCTTGGTAGGGGGTGGTCAGCCCCAGCATTTT. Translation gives CASSLVGGGQPQHF.

The DNA of the CDR3 is TGCAGTGCCGATGCGCGGGTTAGCTCCTACGAGCAGTACTTC. Protein product: CSADARVSSYEQYF. The chain joins TRBV20-1 to TRBJ2-5; weak D call: TRBD2 (5 bases). The last part of the DNA fits TRBJ2-7 better; the J call may be wrong. From germline, CDR1 is DFQATT and CDR2 SNEGSKA (reference sequence). This CDR3 has 14 residues.

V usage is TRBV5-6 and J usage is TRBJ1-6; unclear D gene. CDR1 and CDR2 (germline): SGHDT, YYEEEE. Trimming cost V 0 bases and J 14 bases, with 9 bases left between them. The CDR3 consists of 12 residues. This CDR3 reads CASSLGAATLHF. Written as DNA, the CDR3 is TGTGCCAGCAGCTTGGGGGCGGCAACCCTCCACTTT.

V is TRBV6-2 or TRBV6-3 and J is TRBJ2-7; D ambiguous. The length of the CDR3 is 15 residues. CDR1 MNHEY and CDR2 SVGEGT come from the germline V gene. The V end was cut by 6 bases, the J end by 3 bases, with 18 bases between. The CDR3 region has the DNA TGTGCCAGCAGGCCTCTGGCCCTAGATTTCTACGAGCAGTACTTC. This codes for CASRPLALDFYEQYF.

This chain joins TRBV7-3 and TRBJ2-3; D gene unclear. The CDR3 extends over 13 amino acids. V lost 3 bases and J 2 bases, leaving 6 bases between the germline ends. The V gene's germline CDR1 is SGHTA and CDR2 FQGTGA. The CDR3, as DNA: TGTGCCAGCAGCTTCCTCTACACAGATACGCAGTATTTT. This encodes CASSFLYTDTQYF.

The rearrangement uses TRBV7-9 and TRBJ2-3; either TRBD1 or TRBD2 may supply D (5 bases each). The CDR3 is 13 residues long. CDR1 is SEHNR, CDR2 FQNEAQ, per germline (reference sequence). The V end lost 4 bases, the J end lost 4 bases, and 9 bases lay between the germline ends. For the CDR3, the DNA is TGTGCCAGCAGCTCGGTGGGGGCAGATACGCAGTATTTT. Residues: CASSSVGADTQYF.

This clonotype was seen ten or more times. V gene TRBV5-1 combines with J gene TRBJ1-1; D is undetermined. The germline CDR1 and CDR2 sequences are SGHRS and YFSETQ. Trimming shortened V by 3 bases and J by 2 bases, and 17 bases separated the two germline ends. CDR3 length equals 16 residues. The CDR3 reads CASSSGPETGNTEAFF. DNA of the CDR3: TGCGCCAGCAGCTCCGGGCCTGAGACGGGAAACACTGAAGCTTTCTTT. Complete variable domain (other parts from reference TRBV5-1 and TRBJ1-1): KAGVTQTPRYLIKTRGQQVTLSCSPISGHRSVSWYQQTPGQGLQFLFEYFSETQRNKGNFPGRFSGRQFSNSRSEMNVSTLELGDSALYLCASSSGPETGNTEAFFGQGTRLTVV.

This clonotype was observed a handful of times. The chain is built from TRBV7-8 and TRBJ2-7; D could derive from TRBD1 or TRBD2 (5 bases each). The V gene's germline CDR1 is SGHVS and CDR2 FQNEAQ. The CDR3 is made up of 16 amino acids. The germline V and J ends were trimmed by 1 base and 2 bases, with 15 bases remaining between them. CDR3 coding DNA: TGTGCCAGCAGCTTAGGCGGAGCGGACACGGCCTACGAGCAGTACTTC. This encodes CASSLGGADTAYEQYF.

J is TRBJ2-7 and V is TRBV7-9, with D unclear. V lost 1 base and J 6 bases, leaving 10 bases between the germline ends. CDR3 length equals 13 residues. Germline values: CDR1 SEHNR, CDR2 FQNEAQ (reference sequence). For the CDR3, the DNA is TGTGCCAGCAGCTTAGGGTTTAACAGCGAGCAGTACTTC. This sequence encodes CASSLGFNSEQYF.

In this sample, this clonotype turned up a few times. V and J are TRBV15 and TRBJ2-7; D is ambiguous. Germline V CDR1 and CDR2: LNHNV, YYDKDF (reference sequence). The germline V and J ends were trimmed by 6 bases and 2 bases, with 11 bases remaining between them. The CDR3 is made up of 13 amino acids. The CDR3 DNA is TGTGCCACCAGGGAAGACATTACCTACGAGCAGTACTTC. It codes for CATREDITYEQYF.

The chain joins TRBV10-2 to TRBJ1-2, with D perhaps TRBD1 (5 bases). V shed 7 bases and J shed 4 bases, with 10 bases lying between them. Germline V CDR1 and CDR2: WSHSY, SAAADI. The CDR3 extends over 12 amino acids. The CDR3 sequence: CASMRQFYGYTF. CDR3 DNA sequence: TGCGCCAGCATGAGACAGTTCTATGGCTACACCTTC.

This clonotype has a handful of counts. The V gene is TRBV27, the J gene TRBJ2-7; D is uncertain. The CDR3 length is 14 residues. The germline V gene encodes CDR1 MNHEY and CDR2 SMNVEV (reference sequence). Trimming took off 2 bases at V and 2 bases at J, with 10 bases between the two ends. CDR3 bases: TGTGCCAGCAGTTTACGAGACGACCCCTACGAGCAGTACTTC. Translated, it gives CASSLRDDPYEQYF.